This T cell receptor (beta chain) stems from a study of CD8 T cells in Susac syndrome (dated by TCRdb to between 2017 and 2020). Regarding the study in general: Whether CD8+ T cell activation and differentiation in Susac syndrome was antigen driven was tested using repertoire sequencing.

The research as a whole found: The number of individuals in the TCR sequencing and HLA analysis was recognized as being relatively small.

High-throughput TCR beta sequencing profiled peripheral blood CD8+ and CD4+ T cells from healthy donors, Susac syndrome patients and multiple sclerosis patients. Healthy donors were age- and sex-matched controls. CD8+ TEMRA cells were enriched by FACS, while bulk CD8+ and CD4+ T cells were purified by magnetic negative isolation. Blood was drawn into EDTA tubes, processed within 24 hours, and PBMCs were isolated by density gradient centrifugation. PBMCs intended for TCR sequencing were cryopreserved in liquid nitrogen and thawed later in a water bath at 37 degrees C. The sorted or isolated CD4+, CD8+ and CD8+ TEMRA cells reached a purity of at least 90%. The CDR3 covers 14 residues, taking in both the cysteine and the phenylalanine. Only the CDR3 region is kept as DNA, spanning 42 bases read in frame from base 1. For this chain, trimming is 5 bases at the V end and 9 bases at the J end, and the number of junction bases without a gene match is 12. Taken from the germline V gene, the CDR1 and CDR2 loops are MNHEY and SVGEGT.

Note on this clonotype: Which antigen it targets is not known. No per-base quality is available; no much larger clone lies one base away.

RNA was extracted using the RNeasy kit, and roughly 0.5 to 1 microgram was reverse transcribed with random hexamers. The immunoSEQ multiplex PCR assay, covering 54 Vbeta and 13 Jbeta segments, was used to amplify TCR beta CDR3 regions. PCR amplification bias was corrected using a synthetic template baseline for primer optimization and computational correction. The authors' analysis ran thus. Reads were annotated to V, D and J genes according to IMGT and were analyzed with immunoSEQ Analyzer, with only productive sequences retained. Clonality was calculated as one minus the Shannon entropy normalized by log2 of the number of productive unique sequences. Public and private clones were assessed among the 100 most prevalent clones of each patient and control. Clones were defined as Susac-specific if absent from the healthy and MS cohorts, from over a thousand published viral clones and from other ImmuneACCESS disease sequences. Using fastp trimming at Q25 and MiXCR clonotype assembly, TCRdb reanalyzed the public sequencing data and kept in-frame beta chains. Rows with one shared CDR3 protein collapse into an entry with the most common genes and DNA. TCRdb, not the authors, supplied the V and J calls. The sample has about 120,000 distinct CDR3 sequences on record, roughly 94% of them singletons. The top ten constitute approximately 0.1% of the sample.

The clonotype originates from a human donor in good health. The sample taken for sequencing was CD4+ T cells from PBMCs. Rearrangement joined TRBV6-2 or TRBV6-3 to TRBJ2-5; 7 central nucleotides agree with TRBD1. The CDR3: CASSKGQPWVAQYF. At the DNA level, the sequence is TGTGCCAGCAGTAAGGGACAGCCTTGGGTGGCCCAGTACTTC.